These 10 T cell receptor beta chains came from one sample sequenced in a study of cytomegalovirus exposure and HLA in healthy donors. The PCR employed 60 Vbeta primers together with 13 Jbeta primers. Profiled with immunoSEQ multiplex PCR; TCRdb holds only in-frame clones, not every one. This sample carries about 140,000 clones, 66% of them seen once, and the ten largest clones take under 7.5%. The source material was PBMCs. The receptors stem from a woman aged 55-75 years in good health and CMV-seronegative.

This chain uses TRBV7-9 with TRBJ2-2; TRBD1 might be the D (5 bases). Per germline, CDR1 SEHNR and CDR2 FQNEAQ (reference sequence). Trimming took off 1 base at V and 11 bases at J, with 14 bases between the two ends. The CDR3 runs 14 residues. CDR3 sequence (DNA): TGTGCCAGCAGCTTAGTTGGGCAGGGCGCTGAGCTGTTTTTT. Its translation: CASSLVGQGAELFF.

The gene calls are TRBV6-6 and TRBJ2-5, with TRBD1 matching 8 bases. The CDR3 consists of 13 residues. V gave up 7 bases and J gave up 5 bases; unmatched junction bases: 6. Germline CDR1 and CDR2: MNHNY and SVGAGI (reference sequence). CDR3 in DNA: TGTGCCAGCACCAGACAGGGGATGGAGACCCAGTACTTC. The encoded protein is CASTRQGMETQYF.

The CDR3 sequence is CASSEVRPLMAQHF. The CDR3 DNA sequence: TGTGCCAGCAGTGAAGTCAGGCCCCTTATGGCCCAGCATTTT. The genes are TRBV2 and TRBJ1-5, with unresolved D. This CDR3 is built from 14 residues. From germline, CDR1 is SNHLY and CDR2 FYNNEI. The V gene lost 1 base and the J gene lost 11 bases, with 15 bases spanning the gap.

Points on this clone: This specimen includes other DNA sequences encoding the same CDR3. This sequence joins TRBV9 and TRBJ1-3; 9 bases are a match to TRBD1. The CDR3 is 14 residues long. Germline values: CDR1 SGDLS, CDR2 YYNGEE. V shed 3 bases, J shed 4 bases, and the junction held 2 bases outside the gene matches. Here the CDR3 DNA reads TGTGCCAGCAGCGCCGGGACAGGGGGAAACACCATATATTTT. Translation gives CASSAGTGGNTIYF.

The V call is TRBV5-1, the J call TRBJ2-7, with 10 positions matching TRBD2. V gave up 4 bases and J gave up 6 bases; unmatched junction bases: 10. Germline V gives CDR1 SGHRS, CDR2 YFSETQ. The CDR3 covers 15 residues. In DNA form, the CDR3 reads TGCGCCAGCAGCCCCTGGGCTAGCGGGAGTCTCGAGCAGTACTTC. Translation gives CASSPWASGSLEQYF.

This clone was picked up a small number of times. The rearrangement joins TRBV9 to TRBJ2-1; D perhaps matches TRBD2 (7 bases). The CDR3 has 17 residues. Germline V CDR1 and CDR2: SGDLS, YYNGEE. V dropped 2 bases and J dropped 7 bases, with 22 bases sitting between them. CDR3 residues: CASSVTPGAGAENEQFF. CDR3 nucleotide sequence: TGTGCCAGCAGCGTTACCCCGGGTGCGGGGGCCGAAAATGAGCAGTTCTTC.

The chain has TRBV9 and TRBJ2-5, with 9 bases aligning to TRBD2. CDR1 is SGDLS, CDR2 YYNGEE, per germline. This CDR3 comprises 14 residues. V lost 1 base to trimming and J lost 5 bases; unmatched junction nucleotides: 3. CDR3 sequence (DNA): TGTGCCAGCAGCGTATACGGGACTAGCGAGACCCAGTACTTC. The encoded protein is CASSVYGTSETQYF.

This chain joins TRBV19 and TRBJ1-4, with a weak D call TRBD1 (5 bases). In germline, CDR1 is LNHDA, CDR2 SQIVND (reference sequence). The ends were cut back, 6 bases at V and 8 bases at J, with 10 bases in the middle. The CDR3 sequence is 12 residues long. The CDR3: CASRGPGEKLFF. DNA of the CDR3: TGTGCCAGTAGGGGGCCCGGGGAAAAACTGTTTTTT.

V is TRBV2 and J is TRBJ2-2; 10 bases are shared with TRBD1. The CDR3 runs 14 residues. Losses at the gene ends were 7 bases for V and 7 bases for J; bases not matched to a gene: 6. The V gene's germline CDR1 is SNHLY and CDR2 FYNNEI. The CDR3 is CASNLDRGDGELFF. The CDR3 DNA is TGTGCCAGCAACTTGGACAGGGGGGACGGGGAGCTGTTTTTT. The full variable domain, in which reference TRBV2 and TRBJ2-2 provide the parts outside the CDR3, is EPEVTQTPSHQVTQMGQEVILRCVPISNHLYFYWYRQILGQKVEFLVSFYNNEISEKSEIFDDQFSVERPDGSNFTLKIRSTKLEDSAMYFCASNLDRGDGELFFGEGSRLTVL.

V and J are TRBV7-2 and TRBJ2-3; 7 nucleotides align to TRBD1. CDR1 is SGHTA, CDR2 FQGNSA, per germline. V trimming: 2 bases; J trimming: 8 bases; junction bases outside the gene matches: 10. The CDR3 is 15 amino acids. CDR3 sequence: CASSLRGGQHVTQYF. CDR3 in DNA: TGTGCCAGCAGCTTAAGAGGGGGACAGCACGTTACGCAGTATTTT.